This T cell receptor beta chain was sequenced for a study of OX40 agonist ivuxolimab in advanced cancers. Clones were sequenced by immunoSEQ multiplex PCR, and TCRdb holds only the in-frame ones, with some missing. The sample contains some 11,000 clones, just under 80% of which appear only once. The receptor was isolated from an adult with an advanced solid tumor such as melanoma, head and neck, liver or kidney cancer. The sequencing used CD4+ or CD8+ T cells sorted from blood, collected in a trial of the OX40 agonist ivuxolimab.

CDR3 residues: CASSPPGTADGYTF. The DNA for the CDR3 is TGCGCCAGCAGCCCTCCCGGGACGGCGGATGGCTACACCTTC. J is TRBJ1-2 and V is TRBV4-1; perhaps TRBD1 as D (5 bases). CDR1 and CDR2 (germline): MGHRA, YSYEKL. The CDR3 has 14 residues. Trimming pared 4 bases from V and 6 bases from J, leaving 15 bases between.